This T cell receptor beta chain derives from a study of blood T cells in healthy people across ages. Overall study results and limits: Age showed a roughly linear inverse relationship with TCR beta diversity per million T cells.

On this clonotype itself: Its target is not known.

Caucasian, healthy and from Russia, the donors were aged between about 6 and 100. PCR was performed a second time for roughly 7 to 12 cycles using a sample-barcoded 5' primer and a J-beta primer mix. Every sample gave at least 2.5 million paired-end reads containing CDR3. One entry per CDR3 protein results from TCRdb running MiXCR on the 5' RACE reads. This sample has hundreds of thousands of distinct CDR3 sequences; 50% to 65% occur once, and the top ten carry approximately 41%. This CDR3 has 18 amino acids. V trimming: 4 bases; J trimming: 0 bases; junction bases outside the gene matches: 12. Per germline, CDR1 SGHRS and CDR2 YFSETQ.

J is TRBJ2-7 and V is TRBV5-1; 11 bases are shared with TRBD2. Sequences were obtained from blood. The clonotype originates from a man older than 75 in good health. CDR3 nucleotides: TGCGCCAGCAGCCCGACCACTAGCGGGGGAATTAGCTCCTACGAGCAGTACTTC. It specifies CASSPTTSGGISSYEQYF. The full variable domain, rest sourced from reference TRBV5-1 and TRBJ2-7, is KAGVTQTPRYLIKTRGQQVTLSCSPISGHRSVSWYQQTPGQGLQFLFEYFSETQRNKGNFPGRFSGRQFSNSRSEMNVSTLELGDSALYLCASSPTTSGGISSYEQYFGPGTRLTVT.